A few counts support the clone carrying this T cell receptor (beta chain). This record belongs to a study of blood T cells in healthy people across ages. Germline V gene sequence: CDR1 DFQATT, CDR2 SNEGSKA (reference sequence). The CDR3 contains 14 residues. The ends lost 6 bases at V and 4 bases at J; junction bases unmatched: 8. Sample-barcoded 5' priming and a J-beta primer mix drove a second PCR of roughly 6 to 12 cycles. Each cDNA molecule was tagged by a template-switch adaptor with 12 random nucleotides. TCRdb reprocessed the 5' RACE reads with MiXCR, giving one entry per CDR3 protein. The sample includes about 620,000 distinct CDR3 sequences, around 20% of them seen just once. The individuals who served as donors were healthy Caucasians living in Russia, aged roughly 6 to 90.

The sequence came from a man between 70 and 80 years old in good health. The sequenced sample was blood. V gene TRBV20-1 combines with J gene TRBJ2-1; 8 positions match TRBD1. Here the CDR3 DNA reads TGCAGTGCGAAGAGGGGACAGGATTACAATGAGCAGTTCTTC. Protein: CSAKRGQDYNEQFF.